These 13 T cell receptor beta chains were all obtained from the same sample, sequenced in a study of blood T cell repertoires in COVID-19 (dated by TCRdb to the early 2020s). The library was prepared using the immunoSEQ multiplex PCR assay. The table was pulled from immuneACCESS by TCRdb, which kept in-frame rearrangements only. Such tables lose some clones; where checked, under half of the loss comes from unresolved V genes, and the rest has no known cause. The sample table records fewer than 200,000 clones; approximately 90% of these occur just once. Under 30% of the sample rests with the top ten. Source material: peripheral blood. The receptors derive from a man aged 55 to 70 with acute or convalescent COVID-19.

The CDR3 nucleotides read TGTGCCAGTAGTATCCCAGGGGCGGATCAGCCCCAGCATTTT. Its protein is CASSIPGADQPQHF. This sequence joins TRBV19 and TRBJ1-5; TRBD1 might be the D (6 bases). Germline CDR1 LNHDA, CDR2 SQIVND (reference sequence). V lost 3 bases, J lost 5 bases, and 11 bases lay in between. The CDR3 runs 14 residues.

This CDR3 is CASSPTVTGDYGYTF. CDR3 DNA sequence: TGTGCCAGCTCACCTACTGTGACAGGGGACTATGGCTACACCTTC. This sequence joins TRBV18 and TRBJ1-2, with 8 bases that match TRBD1. V trimming: 3 bases; J trimming: 3 bases; junction bases outside the gene matches: 6. Germline CDR1 reads KGHSH; CDR2 reads LQKENI. This CDR3 has 15 residues.

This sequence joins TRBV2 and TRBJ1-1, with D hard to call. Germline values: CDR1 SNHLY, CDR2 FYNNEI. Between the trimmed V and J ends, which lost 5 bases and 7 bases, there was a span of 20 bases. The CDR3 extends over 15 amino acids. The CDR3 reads CASSPRPLTPIEAFF. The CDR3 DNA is TGTGCCAGCAGTCCGCGGCCCCTTACGCCTATTGAAGCTTTCTTT. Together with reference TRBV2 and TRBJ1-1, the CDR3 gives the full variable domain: EPEVTQTPSHQVTQMGQEVILRCVPISNHLYFYWYRQILGQKVEFLVSFYNNEISEKSEIFDDQFSVERPDGSNFTLKIRSTKLEDSAMYFCASSPRPLTPIEAFFGQGTRLTVV.

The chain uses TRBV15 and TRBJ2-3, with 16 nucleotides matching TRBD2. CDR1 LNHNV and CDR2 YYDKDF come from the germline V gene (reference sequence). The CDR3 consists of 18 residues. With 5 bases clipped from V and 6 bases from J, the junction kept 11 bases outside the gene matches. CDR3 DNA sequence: TGTGCCACCAGCGGTCCCGGGACTAGCGGGGGGGCTCTTGATACGCAGTATTTT. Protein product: CATSGPGTSGGALDTQYF.

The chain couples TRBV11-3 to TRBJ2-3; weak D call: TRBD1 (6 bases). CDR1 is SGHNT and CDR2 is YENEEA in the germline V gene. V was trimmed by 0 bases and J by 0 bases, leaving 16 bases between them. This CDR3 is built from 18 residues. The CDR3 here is CASSLDWGRTASTDTQYF. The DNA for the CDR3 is TGTGCCAGCAGCTTAGATTGGGGGCGGACTGCAAGCACAGATACGCAGTATTTT.

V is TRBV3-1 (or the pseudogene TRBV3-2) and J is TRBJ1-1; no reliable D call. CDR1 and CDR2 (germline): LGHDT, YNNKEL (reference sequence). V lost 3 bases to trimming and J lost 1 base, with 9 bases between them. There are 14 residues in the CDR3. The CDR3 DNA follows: TGTGCCAGCAGCCATAACAGTGAGAACACTGAAGCTTTCTTT. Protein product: CASSHNSENTEAFF.

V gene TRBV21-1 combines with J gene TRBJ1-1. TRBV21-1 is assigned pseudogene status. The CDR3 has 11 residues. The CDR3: CASSNSTEAFF. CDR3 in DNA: TGTGCCAGCAGCAATAGTACTGAAGCTTTCTTT.

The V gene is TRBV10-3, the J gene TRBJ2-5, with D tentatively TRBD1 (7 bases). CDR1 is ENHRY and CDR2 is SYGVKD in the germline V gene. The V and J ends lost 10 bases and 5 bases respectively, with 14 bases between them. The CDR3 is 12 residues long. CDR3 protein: CATRSGGETQYF. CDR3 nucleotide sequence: TGTGCCACCCGATCAGGGGGGGAGACCCAGTACTTC.

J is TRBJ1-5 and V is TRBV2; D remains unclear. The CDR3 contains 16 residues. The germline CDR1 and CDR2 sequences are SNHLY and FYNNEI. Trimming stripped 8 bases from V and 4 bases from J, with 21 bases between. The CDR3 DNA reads TGTGCCAGCCGCGGTTTGGAGCGTGCGGTGAATCAGCCCCAGCATTTT. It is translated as CASRGLERAVNQPQHF.

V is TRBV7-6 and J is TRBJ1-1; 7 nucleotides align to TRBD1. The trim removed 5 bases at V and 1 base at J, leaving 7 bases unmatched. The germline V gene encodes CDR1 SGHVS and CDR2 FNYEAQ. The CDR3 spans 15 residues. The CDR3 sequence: CASSPPRTGNTEAFF. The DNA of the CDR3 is TGTGCCAGCAGCCCCCCGCGGACAGGGAACACTGAAGCTTTCTTT.

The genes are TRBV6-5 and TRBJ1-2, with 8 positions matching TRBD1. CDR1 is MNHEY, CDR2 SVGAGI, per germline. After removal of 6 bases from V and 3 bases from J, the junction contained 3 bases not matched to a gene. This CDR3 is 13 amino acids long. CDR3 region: CASRDRGYYGYTF. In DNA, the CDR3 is TGTGCCAGCAGAGACAGGGGCTACTATGGCTACACCTTC.

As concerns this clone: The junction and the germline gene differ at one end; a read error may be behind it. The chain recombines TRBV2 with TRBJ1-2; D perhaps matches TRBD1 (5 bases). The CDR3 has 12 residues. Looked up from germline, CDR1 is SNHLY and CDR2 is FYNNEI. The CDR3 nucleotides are TGTGCCAGCGGAACCTATAGCGGGACTGGTGTCTTC. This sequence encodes CASGTYSGTGVF.

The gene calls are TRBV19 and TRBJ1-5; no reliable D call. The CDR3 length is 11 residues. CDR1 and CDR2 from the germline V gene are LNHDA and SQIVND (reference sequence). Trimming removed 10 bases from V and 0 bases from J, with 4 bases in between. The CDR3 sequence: CATYSNQPQHF. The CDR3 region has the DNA TGTGCCACCTATAGCAATCAGCCCCAGCATTTT.